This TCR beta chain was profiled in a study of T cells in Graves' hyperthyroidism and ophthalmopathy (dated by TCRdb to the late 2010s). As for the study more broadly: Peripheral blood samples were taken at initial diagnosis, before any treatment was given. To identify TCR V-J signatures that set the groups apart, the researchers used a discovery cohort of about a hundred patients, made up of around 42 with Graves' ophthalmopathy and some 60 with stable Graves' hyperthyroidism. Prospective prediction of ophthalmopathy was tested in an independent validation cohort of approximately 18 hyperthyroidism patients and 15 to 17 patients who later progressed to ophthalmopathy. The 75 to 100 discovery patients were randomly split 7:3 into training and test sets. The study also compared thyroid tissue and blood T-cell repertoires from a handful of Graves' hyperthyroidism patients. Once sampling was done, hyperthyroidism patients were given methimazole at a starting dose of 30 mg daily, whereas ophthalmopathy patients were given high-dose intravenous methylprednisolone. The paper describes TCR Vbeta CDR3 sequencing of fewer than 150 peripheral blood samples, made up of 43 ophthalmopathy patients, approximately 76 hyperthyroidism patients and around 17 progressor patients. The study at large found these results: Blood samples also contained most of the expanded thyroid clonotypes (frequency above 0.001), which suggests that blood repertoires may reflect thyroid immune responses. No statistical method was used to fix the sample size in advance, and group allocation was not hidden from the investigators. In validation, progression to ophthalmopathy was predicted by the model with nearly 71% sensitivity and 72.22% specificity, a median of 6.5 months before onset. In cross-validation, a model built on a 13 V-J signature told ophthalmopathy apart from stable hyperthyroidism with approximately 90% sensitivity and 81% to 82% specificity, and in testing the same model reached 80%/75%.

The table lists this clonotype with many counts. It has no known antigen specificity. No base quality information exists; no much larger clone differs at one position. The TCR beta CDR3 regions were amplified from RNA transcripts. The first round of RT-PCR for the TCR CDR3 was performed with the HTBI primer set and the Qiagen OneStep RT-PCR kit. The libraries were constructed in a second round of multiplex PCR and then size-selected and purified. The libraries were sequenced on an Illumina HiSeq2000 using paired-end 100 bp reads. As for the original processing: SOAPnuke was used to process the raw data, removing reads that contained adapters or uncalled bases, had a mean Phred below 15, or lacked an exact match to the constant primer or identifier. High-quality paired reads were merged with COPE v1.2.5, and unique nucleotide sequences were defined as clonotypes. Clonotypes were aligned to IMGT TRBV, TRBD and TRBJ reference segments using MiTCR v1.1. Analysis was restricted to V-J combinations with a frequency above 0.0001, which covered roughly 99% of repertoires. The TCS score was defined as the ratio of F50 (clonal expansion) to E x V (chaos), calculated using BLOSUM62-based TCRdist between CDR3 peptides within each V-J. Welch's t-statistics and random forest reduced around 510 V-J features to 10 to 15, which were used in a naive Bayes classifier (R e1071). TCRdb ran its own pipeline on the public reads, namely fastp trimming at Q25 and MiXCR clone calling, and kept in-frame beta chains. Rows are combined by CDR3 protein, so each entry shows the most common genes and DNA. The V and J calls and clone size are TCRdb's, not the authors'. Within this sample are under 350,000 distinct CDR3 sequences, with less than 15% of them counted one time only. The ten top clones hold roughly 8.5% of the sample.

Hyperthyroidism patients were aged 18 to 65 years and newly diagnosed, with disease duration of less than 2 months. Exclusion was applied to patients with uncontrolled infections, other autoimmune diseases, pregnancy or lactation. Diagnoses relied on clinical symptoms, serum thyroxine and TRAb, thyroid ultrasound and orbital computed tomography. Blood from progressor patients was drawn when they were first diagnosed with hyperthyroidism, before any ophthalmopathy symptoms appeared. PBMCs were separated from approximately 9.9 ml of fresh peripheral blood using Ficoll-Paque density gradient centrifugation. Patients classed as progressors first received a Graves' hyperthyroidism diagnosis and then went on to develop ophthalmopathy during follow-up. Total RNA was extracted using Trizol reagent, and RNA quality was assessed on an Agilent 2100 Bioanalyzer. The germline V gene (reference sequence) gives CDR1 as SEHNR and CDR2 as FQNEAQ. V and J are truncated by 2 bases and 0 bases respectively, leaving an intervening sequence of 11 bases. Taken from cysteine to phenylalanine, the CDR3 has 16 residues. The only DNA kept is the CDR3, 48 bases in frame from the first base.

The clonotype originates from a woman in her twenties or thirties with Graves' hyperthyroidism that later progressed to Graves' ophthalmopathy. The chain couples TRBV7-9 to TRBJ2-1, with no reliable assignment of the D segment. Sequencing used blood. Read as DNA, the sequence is TGTGCCAGCAGCTTAATGGAGAAGGGCTCCTACAATGAGCAGTTCTTC. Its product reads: CASSLMEKGSYNEQFF.